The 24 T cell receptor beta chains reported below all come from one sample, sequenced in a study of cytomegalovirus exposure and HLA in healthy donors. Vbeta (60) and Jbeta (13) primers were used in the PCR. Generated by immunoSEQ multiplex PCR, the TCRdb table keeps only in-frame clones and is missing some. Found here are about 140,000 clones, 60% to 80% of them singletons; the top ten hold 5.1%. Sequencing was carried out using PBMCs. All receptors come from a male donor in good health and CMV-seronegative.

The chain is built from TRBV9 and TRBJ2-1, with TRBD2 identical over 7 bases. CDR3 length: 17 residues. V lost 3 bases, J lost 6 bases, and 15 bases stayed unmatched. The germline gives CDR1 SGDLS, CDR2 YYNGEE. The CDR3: CASSGTSSSYGANEQFF. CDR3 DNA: TGTGCCAGCAGCGGGACTAGTAGTTCTTATGGGGCCAATGAGCAGTTCTTC.

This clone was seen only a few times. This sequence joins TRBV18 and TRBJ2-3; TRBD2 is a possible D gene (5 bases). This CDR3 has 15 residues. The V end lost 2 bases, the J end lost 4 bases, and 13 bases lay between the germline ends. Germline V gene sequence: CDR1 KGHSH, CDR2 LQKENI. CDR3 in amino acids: CASSPSRPGADTQYF. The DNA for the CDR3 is TGTGCCAGCTCACCATCCCGACCCGGGGCAGATACGCAGTATTTT.

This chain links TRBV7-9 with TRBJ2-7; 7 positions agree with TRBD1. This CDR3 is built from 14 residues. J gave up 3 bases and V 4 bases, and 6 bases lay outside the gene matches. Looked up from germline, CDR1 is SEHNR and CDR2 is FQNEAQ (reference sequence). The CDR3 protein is CASSSRDRNYEQYF. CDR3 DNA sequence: TGTGCCAGCAGCTCCCGGGACAGAAACTACGAGCAGTACTTC.

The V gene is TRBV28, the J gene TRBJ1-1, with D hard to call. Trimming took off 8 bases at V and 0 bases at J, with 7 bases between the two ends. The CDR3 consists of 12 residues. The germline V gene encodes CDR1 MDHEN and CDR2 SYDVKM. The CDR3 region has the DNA TGTGCCAGCGGCCCAGTGAACACTGAAGCTTTCTTT. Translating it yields CASGPVNTEAFF.

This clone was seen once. The CDR3 nucleotides read TGTGCCAGCAGCTTGGGGACTAGCGGGGGTGTTCACCGGGAGCTGTTTTTT. It yields the protein CASSLGTSGGVHRELFF. The chain combines TRBV7-2 with TRBJ2-2, with 14 bases fitting TRBD2. The CDR3 contains 17 residues. V dropped 3 bases and J dropped 9; count of bases not matched to a gene: 9. Per the germline V gene, CDR1 is SGHTA and CDR2 is FQGNSA. Full variable domain (remainder filled in from reference TRBV7-2 and TRBJ2-2): GAGVSQSPSNKVTEKGKDVELRCDPISGHTALYWYRQSLGQGLEFLIYFQGNSAPDKSGLPSDRFSAERTGGSVSTLTIQRTQQEDSAVYLCASSLGTSGGVHRELFFGEGSRLTVL.

In nucleotides, the CDR3 is TGTGCCAGCAGTGAACGGGGGGCCAGCTCCTACAATGAGCAGTTCTTC. Translation gives CASSERGASSYNEQFF. The J gene is TRBJ2-1, the V gene TRBV2; tentative D call: TRBD2 (7 bases). With 2 bases removed from V and 0 bases from J, the gap between germline ends came to 11 bases. The germline CDR1 and CDR2 sequences are SNHLY and FYNNEI. The length of the CDR3 is 16 residues.

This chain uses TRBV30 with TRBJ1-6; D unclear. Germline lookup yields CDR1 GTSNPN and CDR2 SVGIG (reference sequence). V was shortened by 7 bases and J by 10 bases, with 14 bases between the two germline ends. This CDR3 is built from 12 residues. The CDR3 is CALTATSSPLHF. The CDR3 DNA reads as TGTGCCTTAACCGCGACTAGCTCACCCCTCCACTTT.

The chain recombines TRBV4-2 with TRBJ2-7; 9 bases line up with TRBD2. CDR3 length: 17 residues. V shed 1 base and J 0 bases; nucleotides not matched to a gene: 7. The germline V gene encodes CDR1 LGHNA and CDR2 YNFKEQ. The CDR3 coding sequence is TGTGCCAGCAGCCAAGGGGGCCTAGCGGGGATCTCCTACGAGCAGTACTTC. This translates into CASSQGGLAGISYEQYF.

CDR3 DNA sequence: TGTGCCAGCAGCCGGCGGGGGCAGGCAACTAATGAAAAACTGTTTTTT. Translated: CASSRRGQATNEKLFF. The V and J genes are TRBV7-2 and TRBJ1-4; tentative D call: TRBD1 (6 bases). Germline loops: CDR1 SGHTA, CDR2 FQGNSA. Trimming pared 5 bases from V and 0 bases from J, leaving 13 bases between. CDR3 length equals 16 residues.

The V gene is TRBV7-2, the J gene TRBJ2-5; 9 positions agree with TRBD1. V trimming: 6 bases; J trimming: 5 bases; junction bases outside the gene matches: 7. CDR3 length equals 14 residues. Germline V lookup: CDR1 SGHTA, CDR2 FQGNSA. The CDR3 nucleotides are TGTGCCAGCAGATTAACAGGGGGCGAGGAGACCCAGTACTTC. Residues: CASRLTGGEETQYF.

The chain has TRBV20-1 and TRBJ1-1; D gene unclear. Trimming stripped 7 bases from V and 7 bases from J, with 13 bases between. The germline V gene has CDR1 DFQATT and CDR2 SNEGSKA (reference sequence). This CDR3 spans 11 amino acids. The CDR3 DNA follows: TGCAGTGGTATAGGAGATCGTGAAGCTTTCTTT. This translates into CSGIGDREAFF.

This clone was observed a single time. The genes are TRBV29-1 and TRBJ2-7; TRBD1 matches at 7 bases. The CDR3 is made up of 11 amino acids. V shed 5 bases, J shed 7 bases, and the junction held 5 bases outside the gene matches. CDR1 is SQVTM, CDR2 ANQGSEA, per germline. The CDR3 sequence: CSVWTGGEQYF. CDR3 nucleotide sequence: TGCAGCGTTTGGACAGGTGGAGAGCAGTACTTC.

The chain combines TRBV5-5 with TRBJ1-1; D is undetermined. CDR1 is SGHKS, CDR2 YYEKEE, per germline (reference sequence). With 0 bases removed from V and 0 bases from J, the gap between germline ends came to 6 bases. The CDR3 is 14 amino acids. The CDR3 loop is CASSLGGVNTEAFF. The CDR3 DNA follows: TGTGCCAGCAGCTTGGGAGGCGTGAACACTGAAGCTTTCTTT.

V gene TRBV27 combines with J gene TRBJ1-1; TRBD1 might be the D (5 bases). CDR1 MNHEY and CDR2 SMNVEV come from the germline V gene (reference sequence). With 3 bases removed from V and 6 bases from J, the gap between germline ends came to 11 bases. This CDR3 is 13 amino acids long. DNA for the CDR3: TGTGCCAGCAGTTTGCAGGGATCGCCTGAAGCTTTCTTT. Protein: CASSLQGSPEAFF.

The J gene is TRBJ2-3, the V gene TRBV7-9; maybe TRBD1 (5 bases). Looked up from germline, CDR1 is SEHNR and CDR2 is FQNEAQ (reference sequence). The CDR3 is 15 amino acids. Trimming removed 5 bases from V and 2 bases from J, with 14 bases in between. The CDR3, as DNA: TGTGCCAGCAGCCCCCTCTCAGGGAACACAGATACGCAGTATTTT. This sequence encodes CASSPLSGNTDTQYF.

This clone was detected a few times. CDR3 coding DNA: TGCGCCAGCAGCCAGACGGACATCAGCTATGGCTACACCTTC. Its protein is CASSQTDISYGYTF. The V call is TRBV4-1, the J call TRBJ1-2; perhaps TRBD1 as D (5 bases). Germline V gives CDR1 MGHRA, CDR2 YSYEKL. The ends were cut back, 3 bases at V and 4 bases at J, with 12 bases in the middle. This CDR3 spans 14 amino acids.

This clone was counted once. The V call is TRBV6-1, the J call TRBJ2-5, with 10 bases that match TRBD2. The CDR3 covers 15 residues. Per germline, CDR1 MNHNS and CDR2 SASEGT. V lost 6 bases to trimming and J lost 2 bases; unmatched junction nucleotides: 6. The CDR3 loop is CASRASGGPQETQYF. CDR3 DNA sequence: TGTGCCAGCAGGGCTAGCGGGGGTCCTCAAGAGACCCAGTACTTC.

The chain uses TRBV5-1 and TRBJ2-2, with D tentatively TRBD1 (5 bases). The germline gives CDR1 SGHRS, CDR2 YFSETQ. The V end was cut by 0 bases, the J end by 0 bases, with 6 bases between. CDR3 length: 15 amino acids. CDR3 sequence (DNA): TGCGCCAGCAGCTTGGAACAGGCGAACACCGGGGAGCTGTTTTTT. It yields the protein CASSLEQANTGELFF.

This chain's CDR3 is CASSIDESYEQYF. The DNA of the CDR3 is TGTGCCAGTAGTATAGACGAGTCTTACGAGCAGTACTTC. This rearrangement joins TRBV19 to TRBJ2-7, with unresolved D. CDR1 and CDR2 from the germline V gene are LNHDA and SQIVND (reference sequence). Between the trimmed V and J ends, which lost 0 bases and 4 bases, there was a span of 7 bases. The CDR3 covers 13 residues. Using reference TRBV19 and TRBJ2-7 for the parts outside the CDR3, the full variable domain is DGGITQSPKYLFRKEGQNVTLSCEQNLNHDAMYWYRQDPGQGLRLIYYSQIVNDFQKGDIAEGYSVSREKKESFPLTVTSAQKNPTAFYLCASSIDESYEQYFGPGTRLTVT.

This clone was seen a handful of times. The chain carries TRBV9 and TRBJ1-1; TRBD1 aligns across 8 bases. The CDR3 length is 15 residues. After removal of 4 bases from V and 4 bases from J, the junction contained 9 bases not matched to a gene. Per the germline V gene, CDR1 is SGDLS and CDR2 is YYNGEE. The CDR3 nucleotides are TGTGCCAGCAGCCCTCTGGACAGGGACCCCACTGAAGCTTTCTTT. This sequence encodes CASSPLDRDPTEAFF.

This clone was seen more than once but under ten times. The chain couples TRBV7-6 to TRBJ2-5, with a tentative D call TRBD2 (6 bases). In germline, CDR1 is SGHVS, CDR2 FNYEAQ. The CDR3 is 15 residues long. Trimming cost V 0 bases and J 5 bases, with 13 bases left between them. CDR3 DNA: TGTGCCAGCAGCTTAGCGGCCAGTGGGAGGGAGACCCAGTACTTC. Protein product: CASSLAASGRETQYF.

CDR3 sequence reads: CASSQDSSGYEQYF. DNA of the CDR3: TGCGCCAGCAGCCAGGACTCGTCGGGCTACGAGCAGTACTTC. The chain has TRBV4-3 and TRBJ2-7; the D gene is possibly TRBD2 (5 bases). Germline-derived CDR1 and CDR2 are LGHNA and YSLEER. V was trimmed by 3 bases and J by 3 bases, leaving 12 bases between them. The CDR3 runs 14 residues.

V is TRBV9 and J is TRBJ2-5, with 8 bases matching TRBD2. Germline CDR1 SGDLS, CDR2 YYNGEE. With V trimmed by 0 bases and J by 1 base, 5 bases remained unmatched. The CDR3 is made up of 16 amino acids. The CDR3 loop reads CASSVAQRGSQETQYF. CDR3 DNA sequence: TGTGCCAGCAGCGTAGCCCAGCGGGGGTCCCAAGAGACCCAGTACTTC. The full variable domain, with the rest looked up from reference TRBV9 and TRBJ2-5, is DSGVTQTPKHLITATGQRVTLRCSPRSGDLSVYWYQQSLDQGLQFLIQYYNGEERAKGNILERFSAQQFPDLHSELNLSSLELGDSALYFCASSVAQRGSQETQYFGPGTRLLVL.

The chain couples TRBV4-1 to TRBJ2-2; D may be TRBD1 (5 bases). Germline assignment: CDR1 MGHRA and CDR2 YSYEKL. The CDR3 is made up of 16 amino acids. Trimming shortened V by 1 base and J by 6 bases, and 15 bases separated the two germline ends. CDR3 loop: CASSQVTFSQAGELFF. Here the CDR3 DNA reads TGCGCCAGCAGCCAAGTGACTTTTTCACAGGCCGGGGAGCTGTTTTTT.